This is a list of T cell receptor beta chains from one sample in a study of blood T cell repertoires in COVID-19. The assay was immunoSEQ multiplex PCR, and TCRdb's table has in-frame clones only and misses some. The sample lists around 230,000 clones, roughly 91% occurring once. The specimen sequenced was PBMCs or T cells enriched from blood (not recorded which). These receptors came from a woman in her twenties or thirties with acute COVID-19. CDR3s include the opening cysteine and the closing phenylalanine or tryptophan. A D gene is named only where the DNA matches it firmly. Rows give clone size only sometimes, using once, few, many, or a class for an expanded clone.

TRBJ1-2,.,TRBV7-9,.,TGTGCCAGCAGCTTAGGGTGGTCAGGGGTTGATGGCTACACCTTC,CASSLGWSGVDGYTF
TRBJ2-2,once,TRBV19,.,TGTGCCAGTCGACCCCCGGGGGATCCCGGGGAGCTGTTTTTT,CASRPPGDPGELFF
TRBJ1-2,.,TRBV12-3/TRBV12-4,TRBD1,TGTGCCAGCAGGAGAGACAGGGTACATGGCTACACCTTC,CASRRDRVHGYTF
TRBJ1-2,.,TRBV6-6,TRBD1,TGTGCCAGCAGTTGGACCGGGACAGGTCCTAACTATGGCTACACCTTC,CASSWTGTGPNYGYTF
TRBJ2-1,.,TRBV7-9,.,TGTGCCGTTGCGATACGAGAAACCTACAATGAGCAGTTCTTC,CAVAIRETYNEQFF
TRBJ1-2,.,TRBV28,.,TGTGCCAGCAGACCCGGGAGCAGAGTCTATGGCTACACCTTC,CASRPGSRVYGYTF
TRBJ2-5,.,TRBV6-5,.,TGTGCCAGCAGTTCCGACTCGAACCAAGAGACCCAGTACTTC,CASSSDSNQETQYF
TRBJ1-4,once,TRBV5-1,.,TGCGCCAGCAGCTTGGGGCGGAATGAAAAACTGTTTTTT,CASSLGRNEKLFF
TRBJ1-2,.,TRBV11-2,TRBD1,TGTGCCAGCAGCTGGCCGGGACAGGGGATCTATGGCTACACCTTC,CASSWPGQGIYGYTF
TRBJ1-1,.,TRBV13,.,TGTGCCAGCAGCCCAGGACAGACTCTCACTGAAGCTTTCTTT,CASSPGQTLTEAFF
TRBJ1-1,.,TRBV4-1,TRBD1,TGCGCCAGCAGCTACGACAGGGGGAGGACTGAAGCTTTCTTT,CASSYDRGRTEAFF
TRBJ1-1,.,TRBV7-9,.,TGTGCCAGCACCAAATCAGGGGACACTGAAGCTTTCTTT,CASTKSGDTEAFF
TRBJ1-2,.,TRBV5-4,.,TGTGCCAGCAGCTCGTTCCTTGGGGCCCAGACAATCGGCTACACCTTC,CASSSFLGAQTIGYTF
TRBJ2-5,.,TRBV5-4,TRBD2,TGTGCCAGCAGCATGAAGGCTAGCGGGCAAGAGACCCAGTACTTC,CASSMKASGQETQYF
TRBJ2-2,.,TRBV9,.,TGTGCCAGCAGCGTAGAGAGCGACAGGAACACCGGGGAGCTGTTTTTT,CASSVESDRNTGELFF
TRBJ2-5,.,TRBV30,.,TGTGCCTGGAGCCAAATAAGGGGGCAAGAGACCCAGTACTTC,CAWSQIRGQETQYF
TRBJ1-2,.,TRBV5-1,.,TGCGCCAGCAGCACCCAGGGGCCCTATGGCTACACCTTC,CASSTQGPYGYTF
TRBJ2-4,few,TRBV5-4,TRBD1,TGTGCCAGCAGCTCGCCTGTAACTGACAGGGCAGAAAACATTCAGTACTTC,CASSSPVTDRAENIQYF
TRBJ1-6,.,TRBV6-5,TRBD1,TGTGCCAGCAGCGAGGGGGCCCATAATTCACCCCTCCACTTT,CASSEGAHNSPLHF
TRBJ2-4,.,TRBV10-1,TRBD2,TGCGCCAGCAGTGAGCGTCGGGACTACCAAAACATTCAGTACTTC,CASSERRDYQNIQYF
TRBJ1-2,.,TRBV5-5,.,TGTGCCAGCAGCCCTCATGAGGGGGACTATGGCTACACCTTC,CASSPHEGDYGYTF
TRBJ2-7,.,TRBV9,.,TGTGCCAGCAGCCCCCACGGGGCGGGGGGACAGGAGCAGTACTTC,CASSPHGAGGQEQYF
TRBJ2-7,.,TRBV5-1,TRBD1,TGCGCCAGCAGTAGTGAGGGGGCCACCTACGAGCAGTACTTC,CASSSEGATYEQYF
TRBJ2-7,.,TRBV5-1,.,TGCGCCAGCAGCTTCGTGGGCGGGGGCCCCTACGAGCAGTACTTC,CASSFVGGGPYEQYF
TRBJ2-1,once,TRBV3-1/TRBV3-2,TRBD2,TGTGCCAGCAGCCGGGGACTAGTTGGGACCAACAATGAGCAGTTCTTC,CASSRGLVGTNNEQFF
TRBJ1-5,.,TRBV19,.,TGTGCCAGTAGTATCGAGGGGGTACAGCCCCAGCATTTT,CASSIEGVQPQHF